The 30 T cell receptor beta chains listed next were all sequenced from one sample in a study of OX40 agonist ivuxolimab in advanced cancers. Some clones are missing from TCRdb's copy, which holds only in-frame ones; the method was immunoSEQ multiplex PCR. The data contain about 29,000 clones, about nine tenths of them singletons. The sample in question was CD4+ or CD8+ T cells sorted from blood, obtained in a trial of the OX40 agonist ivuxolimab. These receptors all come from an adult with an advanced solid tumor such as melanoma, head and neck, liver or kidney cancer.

The CDR3 DNA is TGTGCCAGCCTCTCTTGGGACGGACGGAAATCCTACGAGCAGTACTTC. The encoded protein is CASLSWDGRKSYEQYF. V is TRBV11-2 and J is TRBJ2-7, with D perhaps assigned TRBD1 or TRBD2 (5 bases each). With 8 bases removed from V and 1 base from J, the gap between germline ends came to 21 bases. The CDR3 consists of 16 residues. Per germline, CDR1 SGHAT and CDR2 FQNNGV.

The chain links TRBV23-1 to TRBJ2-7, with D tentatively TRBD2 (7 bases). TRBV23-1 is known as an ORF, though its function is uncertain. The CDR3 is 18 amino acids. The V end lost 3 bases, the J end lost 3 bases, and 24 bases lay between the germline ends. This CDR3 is CASSHGGAGWAVGYEQYF. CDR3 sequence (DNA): TGCGCCAGCAGTCATGGGGGGGCAGGGTGGGCGGTGGGCTACGAGCAGTACTTC.

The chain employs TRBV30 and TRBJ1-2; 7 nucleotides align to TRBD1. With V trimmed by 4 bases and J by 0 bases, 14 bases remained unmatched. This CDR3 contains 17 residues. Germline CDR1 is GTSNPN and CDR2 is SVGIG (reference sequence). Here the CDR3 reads CAWTTARQGPTNYGYTF. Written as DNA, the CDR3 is TGTGCCTGGACCACTGCCAGACAGGGCCCAACTAACTATGGCTACACCTTC. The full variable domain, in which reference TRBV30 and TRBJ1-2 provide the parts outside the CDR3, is SQTIHQWPATLVQPVGSPLSLECTVEGTSNPNLYWYRQAAGRGLQLLFYSVGIGQISSEVPQNLSASRPQDRQFILSSKKLLLSDSGFYLCAWTTARQGPTNYGYTFGSGTRLTVV.

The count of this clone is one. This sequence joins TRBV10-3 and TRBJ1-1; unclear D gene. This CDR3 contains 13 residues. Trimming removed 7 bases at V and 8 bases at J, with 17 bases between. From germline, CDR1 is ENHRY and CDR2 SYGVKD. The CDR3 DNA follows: TGTGCCATCAAGGACCCCAACGGCGAGGAAGCTTTCTTT. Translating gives CAIKDPNGEEAFF.

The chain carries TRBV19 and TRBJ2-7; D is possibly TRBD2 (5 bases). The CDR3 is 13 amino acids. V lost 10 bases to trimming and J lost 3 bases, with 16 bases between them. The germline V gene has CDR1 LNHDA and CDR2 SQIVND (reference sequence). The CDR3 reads CATLGPGNYEQYF. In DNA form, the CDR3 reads TGTGCCACCCTCGGACCGGGGAACTACGAGCAGTACTTC.

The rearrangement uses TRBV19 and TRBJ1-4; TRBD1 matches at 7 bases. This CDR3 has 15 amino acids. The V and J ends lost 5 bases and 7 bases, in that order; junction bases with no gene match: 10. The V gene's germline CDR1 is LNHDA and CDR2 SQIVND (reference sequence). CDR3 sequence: CASSLGGGAGEKLFF. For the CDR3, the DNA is TGTGCCAGTAGTCTGGGAGGGGGCGCCGGTGAAAAACTGTTTTTT.

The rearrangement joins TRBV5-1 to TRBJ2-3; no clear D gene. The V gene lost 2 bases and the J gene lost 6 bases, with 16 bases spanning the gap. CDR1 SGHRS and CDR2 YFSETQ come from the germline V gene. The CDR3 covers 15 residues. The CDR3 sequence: CASSLTPESADTQYF. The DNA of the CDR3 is TGCGCCAGCAGCTTAACGCCCGAGAGCGCGGATACGCAGTATTTT.

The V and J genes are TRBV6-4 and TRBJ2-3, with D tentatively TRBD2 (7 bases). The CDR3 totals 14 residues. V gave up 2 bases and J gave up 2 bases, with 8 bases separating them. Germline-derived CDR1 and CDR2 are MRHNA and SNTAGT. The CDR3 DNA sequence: TGTGCCAGCAGTGACGGGGGGGCCACAGATACGCAGTATTTT. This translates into CASSDGGATDTQYF.

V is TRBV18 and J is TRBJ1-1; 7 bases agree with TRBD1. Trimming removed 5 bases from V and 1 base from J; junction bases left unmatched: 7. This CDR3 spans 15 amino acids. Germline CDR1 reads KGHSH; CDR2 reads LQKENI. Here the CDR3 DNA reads TGTGCCAGCTCATTGGACAGGCCCACGAACACTGAAGCTTTCTTT. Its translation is CASSLDRPTNTEAFF.

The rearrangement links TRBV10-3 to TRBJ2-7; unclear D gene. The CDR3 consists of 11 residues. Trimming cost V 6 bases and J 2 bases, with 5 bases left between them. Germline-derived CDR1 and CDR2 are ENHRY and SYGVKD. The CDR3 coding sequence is TGTGCCATCAGCGCCCCCTACGAGCAGTACTTC. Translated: CAISAPYEQYF.

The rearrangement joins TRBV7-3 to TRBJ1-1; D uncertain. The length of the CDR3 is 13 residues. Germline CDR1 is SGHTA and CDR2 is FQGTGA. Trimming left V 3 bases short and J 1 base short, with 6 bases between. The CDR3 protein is CASSLNGNTEAFF. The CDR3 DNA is TGTGCCAGCAGCTTGAATGGGAACACTGAAGCTTTCTTT.

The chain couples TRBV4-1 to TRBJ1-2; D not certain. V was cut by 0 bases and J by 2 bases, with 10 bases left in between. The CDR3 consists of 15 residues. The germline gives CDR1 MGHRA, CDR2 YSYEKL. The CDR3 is CASSQDGGINYGYTF. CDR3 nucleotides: TGCGCCAGCAGCCAAGATGGCGGGATCAACTATGGCTACACCTTC.

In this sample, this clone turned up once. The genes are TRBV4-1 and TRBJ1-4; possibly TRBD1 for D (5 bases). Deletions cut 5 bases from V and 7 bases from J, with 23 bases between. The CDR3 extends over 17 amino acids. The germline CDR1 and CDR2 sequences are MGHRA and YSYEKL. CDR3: CASSNLPSDSGSEKLFF. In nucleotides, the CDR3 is TGCGCCAGCAGCAACTTGCCATCCGACAGTGGGAGTGAAAAACTGTTTTTT.

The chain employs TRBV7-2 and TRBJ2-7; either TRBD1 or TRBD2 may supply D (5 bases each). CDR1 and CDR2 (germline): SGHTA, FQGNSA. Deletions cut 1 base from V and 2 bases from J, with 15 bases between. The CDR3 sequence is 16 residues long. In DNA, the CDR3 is TGTGCCAGCAGCTTAGAAGGGACCCCAGGCCCCTACGAGCAGTACTTC. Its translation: CASSLEGTPGPYEQYF.

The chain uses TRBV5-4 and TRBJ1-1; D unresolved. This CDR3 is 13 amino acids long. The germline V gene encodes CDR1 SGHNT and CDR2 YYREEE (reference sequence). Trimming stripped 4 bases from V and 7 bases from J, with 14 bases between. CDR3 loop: CASSQEGSDEAFF. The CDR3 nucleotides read TGTGCCAGCAGCCAAGAAGGGTCCGATGAAGCTTTCTTT.

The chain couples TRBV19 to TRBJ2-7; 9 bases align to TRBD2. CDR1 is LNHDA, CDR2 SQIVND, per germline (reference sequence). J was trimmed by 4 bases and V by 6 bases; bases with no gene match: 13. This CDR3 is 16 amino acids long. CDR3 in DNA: TGTGCCAGTAGCTACTGGCGGGGGGGCTTTCTATACGAGCAGTACTTC. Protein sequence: CASSYWRGGFLYEQYF.

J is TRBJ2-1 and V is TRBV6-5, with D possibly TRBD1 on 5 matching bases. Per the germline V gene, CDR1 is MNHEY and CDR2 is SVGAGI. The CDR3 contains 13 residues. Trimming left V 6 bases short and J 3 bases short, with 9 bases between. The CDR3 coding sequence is TGTGCCAGCAGCCCTGGACACTACAATGAGCAGTTCTTC. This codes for CASSPGHYNEQFF.

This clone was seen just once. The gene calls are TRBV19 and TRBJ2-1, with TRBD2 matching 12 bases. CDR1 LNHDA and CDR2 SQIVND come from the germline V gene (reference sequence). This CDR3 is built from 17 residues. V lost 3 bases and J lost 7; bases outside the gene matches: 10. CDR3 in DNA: TGTGCCAGTAGTATTTGGAGACTAGCGGGAGTTGGTAATGAGCAGTTCTTC. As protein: CASSIWRLAGVGNEQFF.

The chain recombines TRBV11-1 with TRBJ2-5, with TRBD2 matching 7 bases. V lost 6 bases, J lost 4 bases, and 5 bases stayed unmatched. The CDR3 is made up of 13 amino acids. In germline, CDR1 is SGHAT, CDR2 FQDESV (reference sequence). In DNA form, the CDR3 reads TGTGCCAGCAGGGGAGGGGTTGGAGAGACCCAGTACTTC. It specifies CASRGGVGETQYF.

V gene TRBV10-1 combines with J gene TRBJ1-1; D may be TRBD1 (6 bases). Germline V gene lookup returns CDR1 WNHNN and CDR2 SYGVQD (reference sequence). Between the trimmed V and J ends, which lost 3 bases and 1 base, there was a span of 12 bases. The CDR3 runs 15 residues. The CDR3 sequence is CASSESTGPNTEAFF. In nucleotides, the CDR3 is TGCGCCAGCAGTGAATCGACAGGCCCGAACACTGAAGCTTTCTTT.

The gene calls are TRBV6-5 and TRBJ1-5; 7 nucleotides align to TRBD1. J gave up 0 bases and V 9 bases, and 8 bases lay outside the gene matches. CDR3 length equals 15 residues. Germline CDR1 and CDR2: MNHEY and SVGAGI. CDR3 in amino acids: CASWDSPYSNQPQHF. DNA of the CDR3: TGTGCCAGTTGGGACAGTCCTTATAGCAATCAGCCCCAGCATTTT.

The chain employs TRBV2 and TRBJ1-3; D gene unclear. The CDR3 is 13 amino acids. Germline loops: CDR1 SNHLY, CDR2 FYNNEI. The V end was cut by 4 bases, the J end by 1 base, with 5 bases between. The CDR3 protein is CASSAISGNTIYF. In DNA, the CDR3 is TGTGCCAGCAGTGCAATATCTGGAAACACCATATATTTT.

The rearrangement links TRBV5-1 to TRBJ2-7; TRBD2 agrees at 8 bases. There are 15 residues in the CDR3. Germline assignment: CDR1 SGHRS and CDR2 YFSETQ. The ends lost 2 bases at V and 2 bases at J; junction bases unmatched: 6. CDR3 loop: CASSLGVAGTYEQYF. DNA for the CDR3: TGCGCCAGCAGCTTAGGAGTAGCGGGGACCTACGAGCAGTACTTC.

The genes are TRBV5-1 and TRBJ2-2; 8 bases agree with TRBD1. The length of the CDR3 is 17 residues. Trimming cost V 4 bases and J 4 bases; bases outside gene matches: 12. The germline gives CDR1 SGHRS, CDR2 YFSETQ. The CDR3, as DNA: TGCGCCAGCAGCCCACCCCGGACAGGGAGTGGCACCGGGGAGCTGTTTTTT. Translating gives CASSPPRTGSGTGELFF.

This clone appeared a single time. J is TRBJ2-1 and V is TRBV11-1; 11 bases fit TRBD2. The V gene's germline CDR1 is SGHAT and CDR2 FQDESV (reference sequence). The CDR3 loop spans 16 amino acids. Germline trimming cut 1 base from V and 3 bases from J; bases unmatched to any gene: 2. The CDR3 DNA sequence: TGTGCCAGCAGCTTAGTACTAGCGGGAGACTACAATGAGCAGTTCTTC. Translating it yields CASSLVLAGDYNEQFF.

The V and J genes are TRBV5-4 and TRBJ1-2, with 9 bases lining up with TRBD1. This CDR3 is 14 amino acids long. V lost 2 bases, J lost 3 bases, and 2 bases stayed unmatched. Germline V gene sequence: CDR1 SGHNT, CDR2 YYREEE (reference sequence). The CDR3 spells CASSLQGADYGYTF. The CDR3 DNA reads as TGTGCCAGCAGCTTACAGGGGGCGGACTATGGCTACACCTTC.

The chain's CDR3 is CASSMTRGVGPSGELFF. The DNA of the CDR3 is TGTGCCAGTAGTATGACTAGAGGGGTTGGTCCGTCCGGGGAGCTGTTTTTT. This chain connects TRBV19 to TRBJ2-2, with D possibly TRBD2 on 6 matching bases. The CDR3 has 17 amino acids. Trimming took off 3 bases at V and 6 bases at J, with 20 bases between the two ends. Germline values: CDR1 LNHDA, CDR2 SQIVND (reference sequence).

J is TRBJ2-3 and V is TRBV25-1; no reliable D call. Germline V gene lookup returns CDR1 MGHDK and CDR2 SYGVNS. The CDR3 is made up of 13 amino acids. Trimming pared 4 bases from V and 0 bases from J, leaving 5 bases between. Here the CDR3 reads CASSAQSTDTQYF. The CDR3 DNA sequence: TGTGCCAGCAGTGCCCAGAGCACAGATACGCAGTATTTT.

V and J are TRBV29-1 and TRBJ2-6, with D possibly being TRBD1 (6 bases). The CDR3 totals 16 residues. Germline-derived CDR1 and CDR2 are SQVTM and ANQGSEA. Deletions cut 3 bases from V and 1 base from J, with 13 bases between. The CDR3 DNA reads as TGCAGCGTTGAGGGCAGGGGCTATTCTGGGGCCAACGTCCTGACTTTC. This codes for CSVEGRGYSGANVLTF.

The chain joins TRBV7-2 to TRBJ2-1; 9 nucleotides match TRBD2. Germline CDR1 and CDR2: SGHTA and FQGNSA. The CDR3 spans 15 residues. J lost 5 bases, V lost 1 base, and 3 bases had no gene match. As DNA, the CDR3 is TGTGCCAGCAGCTTAGGGACTAGCGTTAACAATGAGCAGTTCTTC. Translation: CASSLGTSVNNEQFF.